This record concerns one T cell receptor beta chain sequence. Antigen unknown. The CDR3 has 15 amino acids. V was cut by 0 bases and J by 1 base, with 9 bases left in between. CDR1 KGHSH and CDR2 LQKENI come from the germline V gene. These data are taken from a study of cytomegalovirus exposure and HLA in healthy donors. General study points: The sole available immune exposure information was CMV serostatus.

The PCR made use of 60 Vbeta and 13 Jbeta primers. Profiling relied on immunoSEQ multiplex PCR, and the TCRdb table lists in-frame clones only, not all of them. Of approximately 220,000 clones listed, more than 65% are singletons. The clonotype comes from a man aged 18 to 29 in good health and CMV-seronegative. Sequencing input: PBMCs. The chain uses TRBV18 and TRBJ1-1, with D hard to call. The CDR3 region is CASSPPASQNTEAFF. The DNA for the CDR3 is TGTGCCAGCTCACCACCGGCATCTCAGAACACTGAAGCTTTCTTT.